This TCR beta chain was obtained from a study of regulatory T cells in long-lasting Graves disease. HTBI primers from iRepertoire and Arm-PCR of CDR3 regions yielded the TCR beta libraries. MiXCR, run by TCRdb on the multiplex PCR reads, gives a single entry per CDR3 protein. In the table there are fewer than 450,000 distinct CDR3 sequences, under 25% of which are singletons. Study-level findings and limits: Persistent patients shared more public clonotypes (about 2,800) than newly diagnosed patients (about 1,000). Persistent Graves' patients showed less TCR diversity than newly diagnosed patients showed.

Regarding time point: persistent/refractory GD, antithyroid drugs over 5 years with positive TRAb. The TCR library was prepared using RNA isolated from PBMCs. The authors diagnosed Graves' disease using American Thyroid Association guidelines. As regards this clonotype: As yet, its antigen is unknown.

V lost 8 bases and J lost 4, with 11 bases in between. This CDR3 spans 11 amino acids. Germline V lookup: CDR1 SQVTM, CDR2 ANQGSEA. The input for sequencing was peripheral blood mononuclear cells (PBMCs), taken when the disease was refractory, from a patient treated with antithyroid drugs. The receptor was derived from a female donor with Graves disease. The V gene is TRBV29-1, the J gene TRBJ1-1, with D possibly being TRBD1 (5 bases). The CDR3 DNA is TGCAGCACCAGGGACCTCACTGAAGCTTTCTTT. Translating gives CSTRDLTEAFF.